Included here is one T cell receptor beta chain sequence, with context. What it binds is unknown. This sample was taken from a study of cytomegalovirus exposure and HLA in healthy donors. Study outcomes and limitations: Across donors, most TCRs were seen rarely, yet some public ones were widespread. In an earlier analysis, in approximately 570 donors, most V segments appeared productive either ~90% or ~30% of the time.

The PCR contained 60 Vbeta and 13 Jbeta primers. Generated by immunoSEQ multiplex PCR, the TCRdb table keeps only in-frame clones and is missing some. Altogether roughly 150,000 clones are present, approximately 71% being singletons, with the ten largest covering more than 9%. Those who donated were healthy bone marrow donors. Each donor was nominally healthy when sampled (though unrecorded immune exposures were likely). Trimming took 2 bases from V and 5 from J; bases not matched to a gene: 9. Germline V gene data show CDR1 as SGHAT and CDR2 as FQNNGV. The CDR3 consists of 16 residues. This sequence originates from a man aged 25 to 40 in good health and CMV-seropositive. Sequenced: PBMCs. The chain couples TRBV11-2 to TRBJ2-5, with TRBD1 identical over 9 bases. The CDR3 DNA reads as TGTGCCAGCAGCTTAAGACACCGGGACAGGGTCGAGACCCAGTACTTC. Protein: CASSLRHRDRVETQYF. Complete variable domain (other parts from reference TRBV11-2 and TRBJ2-5): EAGVAQSPRYKIIEKRQSVAFWCNPISGHATLYWYQQILGQGPKLLIQFQNNGVVDDSQLPKDRFSAERLKGVDSTLKIQPAKLEDSAVYLCASSLRHRDRVETQYFGPGTRLLVL.